This T cell receptor beta chain was recovered during a study of shared clonotypes between healthy human individuals. This CDR3 contains 13 residues. The germline gives CDR1 SQVTM, CDR2 ANQGSEA. With 7 bases removed from V and 11 bases from J, the gap between germline ends came to 23 bases. Using immunoSEQ multiplex PCR, the repertoire was profiled, and TCRdb retains in-frame clones only, with some absent. The sample lists over a million clones; more than 75% were seen once. V gene TRBV29-1 combines with J gene TRBJ1-1; D perhaps matches TRBD1 (6 bases). The material sequenced was memory CD4+ T cells from PBMCs. Noted subset: CD45RA-negative fraction. This receptor was obtained from a man between 18 and 35 years old in good health. Some clones in this sample may be carry-over from other donors' samples. DNA for the CDR3: TGCAGCGGTGGTCTCGGCCTGGCAGGGGATGCTTTCTTT. Translating gives CSGGLGLAGDAFF.